Listed here are 29 T cell receptor beta chains from one sample, sequenced in a study of cytomegalovirus exposure and HLA in healthy donors. PCR was performed using 60 Vbeta and 13 Jbeta primers. TCRdb's copy holds only in-frame clones and misses some; the assay was immunoSEQ multiplex PCR. The table shows 120,000 to 150,000 clones, with around three quarters occurring only once. Sequencing was carried out using PBMCs. These receptors all stem from a man aged 40-49 years in good health and CMV-seronegative.

Note on this clone: One end of the junction varies from germline; a read error may be responsible. The chain joins TRBV7-9 to TRBJ2-1; 7 bases map to TRBD2. Germline lookup yields CDR1 SEHNR and CDR2 FQNEAQ (reference sequence). This CDR3 is 15 amino acids long. The CDR3 spells CSSSPSSSGNNEQFF. DNA for the CDR3: TGTTCCAGCAGCCCCAGCTCTAGCGGAAACAATGAGCAGTTCTTC.

This clone was detected only a few times. The chain joins TRBV6-5 to TRBJ2-1; TRBD1 agrees at 10 bases. Germline lookup yields CDR1 MNHEY and CDR2 SVGAGI. The V gene end was trimmed by 6 bases and the J gene end by 3 bases; junction bases not matched to a gene: 5. The CDR3 is made up of 15 amino acids. The CDR3 coding sequence is TGTGCCAGCAGCATCGGACAGGGGGGCTACAATGAGCAGTTCTTC. It translates to CASSIGQGGYNEQFF.

V is TRBV28 and J is TRBJ2-5, with D possibly matching TRBD1 (7 bases). The J call may be wrong; the DNA end is better matched by TRBJ2-7. Germline assignment: CDR1 MDHEN and CDR2 SYDVKM. The CDR3 covers 15 residues. The CDR3 sequence is CASSGQGGTIYEQYF. The CDR3 region has the DNA TGTGCCAGCTCAGGGCAGGGGGGAACCATCTACGAGCAGTACTTC.

This CDR3 reads CAWSYRGNTEAFF. The DNA for the CDR3 is TGTGCCTGGAGTTACAGGGGGAACACTGAAGCTTTCTTT. J is TRBJ1-1 and V is TRBV30, with TRBD1 identical over 7 bases. Germline V lookup: CDR1 GTSNPN, CDR2 SVGIG (reference sequence). The CDR3 totals 13 residues. The ends lost 2 bases at V and 1 base at J; junction bases unmatched: 1.

This sequence joins TRBV4-2 and TRBJ2-3; 8 bases fit TRBD1. The CDR3 consists of 14 residues. CDR1 and CDR2 from the germline V gene are LGHNA and YNFKEQ. V shed 3 bases, J shed 8 bases, and the junction held 7 bases outside the gene matches. Here the CDR3 reads CASSQGQDQGTQYF. CDR3 coding DNA: TGTGCCAGCAGCCAGGGACAGGATCAGGGTACGCAGTATTTT.

The CDR3 region is CASSPPTRREGYTF. In DNA form, the CDR3 reads TGTGCCAGCTCACCACCGACGCGGAGGGAGGGCTACACCTTC. The V call is TRBV18, the J call TRBJ1-2; D is ambiguous. CDR1 is KGHSH and CDR2 is LQKENI in the germline V gene. V lost 0 bases and J lost 8, with 13 bases in between. The CDR3 sequence is 14 residues long.

The chain couples TRBV29-1 to TRBJ2-7, with a possible D match to TRBD1 (5 bases). Trimming took 4 bases from V and 5 from J, leaving 15 bases between them. The CDR3 totals 13 residues. Per the germline V gene, CDR1 is SQVTM and CDR2 is ANQGSEA. The CDR3 region has the DNA TGCAGCGTTGTGGTCGTCCCAGGGAACGAGCAGTACTTC. Protein sequence: CSVVVVPGNEQYF.

J is TRBJ1-5 and V is TRBV5-1; tentatively, D is TRBD1 (5 bases). The V gene's germline CDR1 is SGHRS and CDR2 YFSETQ. Deletions cut 0 bases from V and 5 bases from J, with 9 bases between. This CDR3 spans 14 amino acids. The CDR3 reads CASSLAGGDQPQHF. DNA for the CDR3: TGCGCCAGCAGCTTGGCCGGGGGAGATCAGCCCCAGCATTTT.

This chain connects TRBV27 to TRBJ2-7, with 7 nucleotides matching TRBD2. The CDR3 contains 13 residues. V trimming: 3 bases; J trimming: 5 bases; junction bases outside the gene matches: 4. The germline V gene has CDR1 MNHEY and CDR2 SMNVEV (reference sequence). The CDR3 region is CASSFGGGNEQYF. The CDR3, as DNA: TGTGCCAGCAGTTTTGGGGGAGGGAACGAGCAGTACTTC.

This clone has more than one count but fewer than ten. The chain employs TRBV30 and TRBJ2-3; D may be TRBD2 (7 bases). V lost 5 bases to trimming and J lost 5 bases, with 11 bases between them. CDR1 GTSNPN and CDR2 SVGIG come from the germline V gene (reference sequence). CDR3 length equals 12 residues. In nucleotides, the CDR3 is TGTGCCTGGGGGGGGGCTGGAGATACGCAGTATTTT. Encoded protein: CAWGGAGDTQYF.

This clone was recorded once. This chain uses TRBV28 with TRBJ1-2; tentative D call: TRBD1 (5 bases). V lost 5 bases to trimming and J lost 2 bases, with 21 bases between them. The germline V gene encodes CDR1 MDHEN and CDR2 SYDVKM. The CDR3 runs 17 residues. The CDR3, as DNA: TGTGCCAGCAGTGTGCGGGGCCAGGATGCGGTCAACTATGGCTACACCTTC. It translates to CASSVRGQDAVNYGYTF.

The chain carries TRBV5-1 and TRBJ2-7; D might be TRBD1 (5 bases). Germline lookup yields CDR1 SGHRS and CDR2 YFSETQ. The CDR3 consists of 14 residues. The V end was cut by 0 bases, the J end by 5 bases, with 12 bases between. CDR3 amino acids: CASSLAGFKDEQYF. DNA for the CDR3: TGCGCCAGCAGCTTGGCAGGGTTTAAGGACGAGCAGTACTTC.

The V and J genes are TRBV6-1 and TRBJ2-3; 9 nucleotides align to TRBD1. From germline, CDR1 is MNHNS and CDR2 SASEGT. This CDR3 region has 14 residues. V trimming: 7 bases; J trimming: 5 bases; junction bases outside the gene matches: 7. The CDR3 coding sequence is TGTGCCAGCAACGGACAGGGGCGGATAGATACGCAGTATTTT. Its protein is CASNGQGRIDTQYF.

This chain joins TRBV4-1 and TRBJ2-3; the match to TRBD2 covers 7 bases. The CDR3 loop spans 16 amino acids. Per germline, CDR1 MGHRA and CDR2 YSYEKL. The J segment lost 0 bases and the V segment lost 1 base, leaving 4 bases of the junction unmatched. CDR3 in DNA: TGCGCCAGCAGCCAAGTGGGTAGCGGGAGCACAGATACGCAGTATTTT. Translating gives CASSQVGSGSTDTQYF.

The chain has TRBV7-2 and TRBJ2-7, with 7 bases matching TRBD2. V was pared by 4 bases and J by 6 bases, with 6 bases of the junction left unmatched. The CDR3 spans 13 residues. Germline CDR1 SGHTA, CDR2 FQGNSA. The CDR3 protein is CASSSREGLEQYF. The CDR3 DNA follows: TGTGCCAGCAGCTCGAGGGAGGGCCTCGAGCAGTACTTC.

V gene TRBV7-9 combines with J gene TRBJ2-1; 8 bases are shared with TRBD2. Trimming cost V 5 bases and J 1 base; bases outside gene matches: 4. The CDR3 has 15 residues. Germline V gene data show CDR1 as SEHNR and CDR2 as FQNEAQ (reference sequence). DNA of the CDR3: TGTGCCAGCAGCCAAGCGGGAGTATCCTACAATGAGCAGTTCTTC. Its protein is CASSQAGVSYNEQFF.

Concerning this clone itself: One end of the junction fails to match germline, which may point to a read error. This chain links TRBV7-9 with TRBJ1-5; D not certain. The CDR3 covers 14 residues. Germline V gene sequence: CDR1 SEHNR, CDR2 FQNEAQ (reference sequence). CDR3 in DNA: TGTTCCAGCAGCTTAGGTAGCTTCAATCAGCCCCAGCATTTT. It codes for CSSSLGSFNQPQHF.

Comment on this clone: This sample also contains other DNA sequences that code for the same CDR3. The rearrangement uses TRBV5-1 and TRBJ2-1, with D perhaps matching TRBD2 (5 bases). The CDR3 is 15 residues long. Germline CDR1 SGHRS, CDR2 YFSETQ. V was shortened by 0 bases and J by 0 bases, with 7 bases between the two germline ends. CDR3 sequence: CASSLAGDSYNEQFF. CDR3 DNA sequence: TGCGCCAGCAGCTTGGCCGGGGACTCCTACAATGAGCAGTTCTTC.

The chain uses TRBV5-1 and TRBJ2-1; 11 positions match TRBD2. Germline values: CDR1 SGHRS, CDR2 YFSETQ. The CDR3 consists of 17 residues. The V segment lost 4 bases and the J segment 12 bases; nucleotides outside the gene matches: 18. CDR3 bases: TGCGCCAGCAGCCGAGGACTAGCGGGCCAGGCTGACACGAGGCAGTTCTTC. It specifies CASSRGLAGQADTRQFF.

This clone has just one count. This chain joins TRBV4-1 and TRBJ2-5, with 8 bases aligning to TRBD2. TRBJ2-7 explains the end of the DNA better; the J call may be wrong. The length of the CDR3 is 17 residues. CDR1 is MGHRA and CDR2 is YSYEKL in the germline V gene. CDR3 region: CASSQALPTSAYYEQYF. CDR3 nucleotide sequence: TGCGCCAGCAGCCAAGCCTTGCCGACTAGCGCCTACTACGAGCAGTACTTC.

The chain uses TRBV7-9 and TRBJ1-2; D perhaps matches TRBD1 (5 bases). The CDR3 totals 12 residues. V shed 7 bases and J shed 6 bases, with 12 bases lying between them. The germline V gene encodes CDR1 SEHNR and CDR2 FQNEAQ (reference sequence). CDR3 coding DNA: TGTGCCAGCACTCCAGGGTATCATGGCTACACCTTC. Protein: CASTPGYHGYTF.

V usage is TRBV28 and J usage is TRBJ2-1, with TRBD2 identical over 14 bases. V shed 4 bases and J 6 bases; nucleotides not matched to a gene: 5. The CDR3 spans 16 residues. Germline lookup yields CDR1 MDHEN and CDR2 SYDVKM. The CDR3 DNA reads as TGTGCCAGCAGTTCGACTAGCGGGGGGGTCTTCAATGAGCAGTTCTTC. Its translation: CASSSTSGGVFNEQFF.

This clone appeared a few times. The rearrangement joins TRBV30 to TRBJ2-1; D is ambiguous. V was cut by 0 bases and J by 5 bases, with 8 bases left in between. Germline CDR1 reads GTSNPN; CDR2 reads SVGIG (reference sequence). The CDR3 has 13 residues. For the CDR3, the DNA is TGTGCCTGGAGTGTCCACTTAAACAATGAGCAGTTCTTC. It specifies CAWSVHLNNEQFF.

This clone was seen a few times. The chain combines TRBV7-9 with TRBJ2-5; TRBD1 matches at 8 bases. Germline-derived CDR1 and CDR2 are SEHNR and FQNEAQ (reference sequence). This CDR3 comprises 14 residues. Trimming cost V 3 bases and J 5 bases; bases outside gene matches: 5. CDR3 coding DNA: TGTGCCAGCAGCTTTGACAGGGGCAGGGAGACCCAGTACTTC. Translating it yields CASSFDRGRETQYF.

This clone was observed a handful of times. The chain joins TRBV12-5 to TRBJ2-7; unclear D gene. V was shortened by 7 bases and J by 0 bases, with 13 bases between the two germline ends. Germline-derived CDR1 and CDR2 are LGHNT and FRNRAP. The CDR3 has 14 amino acids. The CDR3 DNA reads as TGTGCTAGTGCCCTCGGCGGCGGCTCCTACGAGCAGTACTTC. Its protein is CASALGGGSYEQYF.

The rearrangement joins TRBV4-2 to TRBJ2-3; 12 bases are shared with TRBD2. The V gene end was trimmed by 4 bases and the J gene end by 4 bases; junction bases not matched to a gene: 21. CDR1 and CDR2 from the germline V gene are LGHNA and YNFKEQ. This CDR3 spans 21 amino acids. CDR3 sequence: CASSRAFGGPSSGRAPDTQYF. The CDR3 nucleotides read TGTGCCAGCAGCCGCGCCTTCGGGGGCCCTTCTAGCGGGAGGGCCCCAGATACGCAGTATTTT.

The chain employs TRBV27 and TRBJ2-7; TRBD2 aligns across 7 bases. The V gene's germline CDR1 is MNHEY and CDR2 SMNVEV (reference sequence). The CDR3 length is 15 residues. The J segment lost 1 base and the V segment lost 2 bases, leaving 5 bases of the junction unmatched. In nucleotides, the CDR3 is TGTGCCAGCAGTTTAAACGGGGGGTCTTCCTACGAGCAGTACTTC. Translated: CASSLNGGSSYEQYF.

This sequence joins TRBV28 and TRBJ2-7, with a possible D match to TRBD2 (6 bases). The CDR3 totals 15 residues. Germline loops: CDR1 MDHEN, CDR2 SYDVKM. Trimming stripped 6 bases from V and 4 bases from J, with 19 bases between. CDR3 loop: CASRVRDLSAYEQYF. The CDR3 bases are TGTGCCAGCAGGGTGCGGGACCTCAGCGCTTACGAGCAGTACTTC.

This clone was counted between two and nine times. V and J are TRBV6-6 and TRBJ2-7; D gene unclear. This CDR3 is built from 15 residues. Trimming removed 3 bases at V and 0 bases at J, with 12 bases between. Germline V lookup: CDR1 MNHNY, CDR2 SVGAGI (reference sequence). CDR3 nucleotides: TGTGCCAGCAGTTATGGGCTGTCCTCCTCCTACGAGCAGTACTTC. Translated, it gives CASSYGLSSSYEQYF.